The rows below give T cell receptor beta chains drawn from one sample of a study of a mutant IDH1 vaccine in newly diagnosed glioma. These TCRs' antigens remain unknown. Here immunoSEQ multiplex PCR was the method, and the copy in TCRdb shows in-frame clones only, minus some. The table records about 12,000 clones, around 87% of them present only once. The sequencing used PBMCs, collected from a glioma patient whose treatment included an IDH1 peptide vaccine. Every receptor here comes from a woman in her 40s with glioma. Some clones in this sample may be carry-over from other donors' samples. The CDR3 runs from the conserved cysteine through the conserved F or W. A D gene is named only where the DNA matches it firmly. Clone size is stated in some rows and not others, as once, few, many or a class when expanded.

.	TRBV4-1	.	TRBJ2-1	TGCGCCAGCAGCCATCCGGGCTCCTACAATGAGCAGTTCTTC	CASSHPGSYNEQFF
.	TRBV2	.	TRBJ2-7	TGTGCCAGCAGTGAAGAGGATCTAACAGGGACCATTAAGTACTTC	CASSEEDLTGTIKYF
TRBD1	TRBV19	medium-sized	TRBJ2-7	TGTGCCAGTAGACCCCGGGGACAGGGGGCTTCCTACGAGCAGTACTTC	CASRPRGQGASYEQYF
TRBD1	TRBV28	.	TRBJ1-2	TGTGCCAGCAGTCCCTTGACAGGGGAGGTCTATGGCTACACCTTC	CASSPLTGEVYGYTF
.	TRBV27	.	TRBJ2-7	TGTGCCAGCAGTTTATCGAGGCAGGGAGGCTACGAGCAGTACTTC	CASSLSRQGGYEQYF
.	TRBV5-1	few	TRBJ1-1	TGCGCCAGCAGCTTGGGTGATAGGACGGGCTCGACTTTCTTT	CASSLGDRTGSTFF
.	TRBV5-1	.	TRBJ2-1	TGCGCCAGCAGCTTGAAGGGGGGGGGCGAGGAGCAGTTCTTC	CASSLKGGGEEQFF
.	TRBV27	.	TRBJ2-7	TGTGCCAGCAGTCCTTCTGGCCTAGGGTCGGGAGAGCAGTACTTC	CASSPSGLGSGEQYF
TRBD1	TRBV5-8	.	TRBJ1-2	TGTGCCAGCAGTTTTGCCCCCCCGACAGGGGGCTTTGGCTACACCTTC	CASSFAPPTGGFGYTF
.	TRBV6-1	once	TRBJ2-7	TGTGCCAGCAGCGTTGACAGAAGACAGTACTTC	CASSVDRRQYF